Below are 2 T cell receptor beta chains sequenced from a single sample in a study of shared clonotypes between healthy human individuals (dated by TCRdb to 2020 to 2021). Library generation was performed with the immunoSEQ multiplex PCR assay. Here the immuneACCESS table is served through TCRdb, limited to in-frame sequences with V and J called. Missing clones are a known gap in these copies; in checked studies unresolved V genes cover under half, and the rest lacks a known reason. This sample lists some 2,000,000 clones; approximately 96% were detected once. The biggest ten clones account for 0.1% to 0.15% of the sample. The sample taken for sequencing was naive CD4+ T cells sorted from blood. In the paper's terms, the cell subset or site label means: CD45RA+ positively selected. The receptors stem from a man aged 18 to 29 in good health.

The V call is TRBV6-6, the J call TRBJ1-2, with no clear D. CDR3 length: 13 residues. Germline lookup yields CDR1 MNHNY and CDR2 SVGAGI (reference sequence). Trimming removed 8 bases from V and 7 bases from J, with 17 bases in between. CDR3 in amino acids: CASRREGPGGYTF. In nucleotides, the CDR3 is TGTGCCAGCCGGAGGGAGGGCCCGGGTGGCTACACCTTC.

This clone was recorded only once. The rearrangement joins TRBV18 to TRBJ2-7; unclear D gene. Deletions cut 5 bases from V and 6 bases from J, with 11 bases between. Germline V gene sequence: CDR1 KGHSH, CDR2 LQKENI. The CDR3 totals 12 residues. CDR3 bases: TGTGCCAGCTCATCAGAGACACGCGAGCAGTACTTC. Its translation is CASSSETREQYF.